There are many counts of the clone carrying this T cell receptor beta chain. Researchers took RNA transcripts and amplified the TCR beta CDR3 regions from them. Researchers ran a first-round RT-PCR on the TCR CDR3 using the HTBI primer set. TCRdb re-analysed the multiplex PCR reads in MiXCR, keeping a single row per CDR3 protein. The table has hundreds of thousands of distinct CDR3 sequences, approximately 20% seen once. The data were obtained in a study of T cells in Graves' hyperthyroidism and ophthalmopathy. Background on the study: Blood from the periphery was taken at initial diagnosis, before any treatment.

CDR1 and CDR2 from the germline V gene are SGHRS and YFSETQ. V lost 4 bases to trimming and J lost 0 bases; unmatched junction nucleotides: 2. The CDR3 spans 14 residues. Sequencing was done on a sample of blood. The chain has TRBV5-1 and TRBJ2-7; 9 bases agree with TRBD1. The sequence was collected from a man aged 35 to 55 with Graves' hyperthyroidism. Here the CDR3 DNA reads TGCGCCAGCAGCGTACAGGGGGCCTCCTACGAGCAGTACTTC. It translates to CASSVQGASYEQYF.